This passage covers 4 T cell receptor beta chains from one sample sequenced in a study of post-analysis software for immune sequencing data. Findings of the study overall: Roughly 5 TRBV segments, TRBV5-6, TRBV5-1 and TRBV20-1 among them, were found more frequent in patients than controls.

Included in the TCR beta cDNA libraries were unique molecular identifiers. TCRdb passed the PCR reads through MiXCR, listing each CDR3 protein once. The sample has some 800,000 distinct CDR3 sequences; more than 45% are singletons. These receptors lack a known antigen. Sequencing was carried out using blood. The source is a girl aged 5-17 years with multiple sclerosis.

The chain uses TRBV24-1 and TRBJ2-3; 9 bases are shared with TRBD1. The germline V gene encodes CDR1 KGHDR and CDR2 SFDVKD. The V segment lost 3 bases and the J segment 4 bases; nucleotides outside the gene matches: 13. The CDR3 totals 18 residues. CDR3 protein: CATSDPSTPDRGSDTQYF. For the CDR3, the DNA is TGTGCCACCAGTGATCCTTCGACCCCGGACAGGGGATCAGATACGCAGTATTTT.

J is TRBJ1-2 and V is TRBV20-1, with 9 bases lining up with TRBD1. The junction had 13 bases not matched to a gene; V was cut back by 0 bases and J by 2 bases. The CDR3 contains 18 residues. Germline lookup yields CDR1 DFQATT and CDR2 SNEGSKA (reference sequence). Here the CDR3 DNA reads TGCAGTGCTAGAGATCTTAAATGGGGACAGGGCGACAACTATGGCTACACCTTC. Its protein product is CSARDLKWGQGDNYGYTF.

The V gene is TRBV10-3, the J gene TRBJ2-1, with TRBD1 identical over 9 bases. J gave up 5 bases and V 3 bases, and 2 bases lay outside the gene matches. Germline assignment: CDR1 ENHRY and CDR2 SYGVKD. The CDR3 contains 14 residues. As DNA, the CDR3 is TGTGCCATCAGTGAATGGGACAGGGACAATGAGCAGTTCTTC. It specifies CAISEWDRDNEQFF.

V gene TRBV20-1 combines with J gene TRBJ2-1, with 9 bases fitting TRBD2. Germline lookup yields CDR1 DFQATT and CDR2 SNEGSKA (reference sequence). This CDR3 has 14 amino acids. With 2 bases clipped from V and 2 bases from J, the junction kept 1 base outside the gene matches. The CDR3 sequence: CSARSGRPYNEQFF. In DNA form, the CDR3 reads TGCAGTGCTAGAAGCGGGAGGCCCTACAATGAGCAGTTCTTC.